This TCR beta chain was recorded in a study of vaccination effects on CD4 cells after COVID-19 (dated by TCRdb to about 2022). In the study overall: Each participant received two doses of an mRNA SARS-CoV-2 vaccine, either BNT162b2 or mRNA-1273. SARS-CoV-2 spike-specific CD4+ TCR repertoires from before and after mRNA vaccination were compared in COVID-19 convalescent patients and in infection-naive vaccine recipients. The full study included fewer than eleven COVID-19 convalescent patients and a few SARS-CoV-2-naive healthy vaccine recipients. Cultures from other donors in the study were sequenced using the Oncomine TCR Beta short-read assay on an Illumina iSeq 100.

This clone was found a few times. The antigen it binds to is not known. Base quality data are lacking; no much larger clone is found one base away. To prepare the library, the immunoSEQ multiplex PCR assay was applied. DNA from the CD4+ T cells that had been cultured and isolated underwent TCR beta CDR3 sequencing. In the authors' own workflow: The analysis removed non-productive TCR sequences, trimmed reads to the CDR3 region, and retained only CDR3s that were 7 or more amino acids long. The MANAFEST web app was used to pick out antigen-specific clonotypes by comparing their expansion in peptide wells with that in reference cultures. To be called positive, a clone needed expansion at FDR<0.05 compared with the reference and with all other wells, an odds ratio greater than 5, and a frequency greater than 0.1% in two replicate wells. A clonotype was called cross-reactive if it was significantly expanded both in SARS-CoV-2 spike wells and in at least one common cold coronavirus spike condition. Levenshtein distance calculated with the stringdist R package was used to assess CDR3 similarity, and unrooted trees were constructed with ape in R 3.6.1. The table comes from immuneACCESS by way of TCRdb, which keeps in-frame sequences with V and J called. Part of the clones is missing from these tables; in studies checked, under half for an unresolved V gene and the rest for unknown reasons. D and trimming come from the DNA, and the V and J calls and clone size come from that table. The sample profile shows over 45,000 clones; around 67% of them were found once. Approximately 20% of the sample is taken by the ten largest.

The ViraFEST assay stimulated PBMC with viral peptide pools and then used TCR sequencing to identify antigen-specific CD4+ T cell clonotypes by expansion. After 10 to 11 days of culture, CD4+ T cells were isolated with the EasySep CD4+ T cell isolation kit. Healthy vaccine recipients had no prior SARS-CoV-2 infection, confirmed by negative nucleocapsid antibodies before and after vaccination. Each well held under 2.5 million PBMC cultured in IMDM containing roughly 4.9% human AB serum, 8 to 10 IU/ml IL-2 and gentamicin, along with approximately 10 ug/ml peptides. On days 3 and 7, half of the culture medium was replaced with fresh IL-2-containing medium. Unless otherwise noted, each peptide stimulation condition was cultured in triplicate wells. PBMC were separated from whole blood using Ficoll-Paque Plus gradient centrifugation and were then either cryopreserved at -140C or used fresh. The spike proteins of SARS-CoV-2 and of the common cold coronaviruses HCoV-NL63, HCoV-OC43 and HCoV-229E were spanned by overlapping peptide pools. The QIAamp micro DNA kit was used to extract genomic DNA from the cultured CD4+ T cells.

The junction carries 18 bases between V and J, which are trimmed by 5 bases and 1 base respectively. Inclusive of the bounding cysteine and phenylalanine, the CDR3 is 17 residues long. Kept here is only the CDR3 DNA, which spans 51 bases and is read in frame from base 1. The germline V gene (reference sequence) provides CDR1 SEHNR and CDR2 FQNEAQ. Study-wide conclusions, independent of this receptor: In healthy vaccine recipients, vaccine-induced clones were almost all SARS-CoV-2 mono-reactive, with only 1 of 255 being cross-reactive with common cold coronaviruses. Clones induced by infection and clones induced by vaccination both contracted markedly at late timepoints after vaccination, which fits with T cell responses waning over time. The study was limited by a small number of convalescent patients and lacked early post-infection timepoints.

The V and J segments used are TRBV7-9 and TRBJ1-5; a tentative D call is TRBD1 (5 bases match). The receptor comes from a human donor who received a COVID-19 vaccine. The specimen comprised CD4+ T cells from PBMCs cultured with SARS-CoV-2 spike peptides, sampled before COVID-19 vaccination. The cell subset or site label here, explained by the study, means: SARS-CoV-2 spike overlapping peptide pool stimulation. This receptor carries the CDR3 CASSRGEKGSSNQPQHF. The DNA sequence is as follows: TGTGCCAGCAGCCGAGGGGAGAAGGGGTCGAGCAATCAGCCCCAGCATTTT.